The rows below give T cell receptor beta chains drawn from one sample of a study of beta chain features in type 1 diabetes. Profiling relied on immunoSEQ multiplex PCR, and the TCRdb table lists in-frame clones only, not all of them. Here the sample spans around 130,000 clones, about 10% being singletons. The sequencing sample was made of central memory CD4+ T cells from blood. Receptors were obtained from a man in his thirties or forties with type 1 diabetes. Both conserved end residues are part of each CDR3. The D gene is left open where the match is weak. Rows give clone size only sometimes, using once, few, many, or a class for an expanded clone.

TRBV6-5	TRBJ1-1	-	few	CASKEGANTEAFF	TGTGCCAGCAAGGAGGGTGCGAACACTGAAGCTTTCTTT
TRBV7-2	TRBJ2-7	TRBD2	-	CASSFTSGGAYEQYF	TGTGCCAGCAGCTTCACAAGCGGGGGGGCCTACGAGCAGTACTTC
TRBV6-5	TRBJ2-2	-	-	CASGTNTGELFF	TGTGCCAGCGGGACAAACACCGGGGAGCTGTTTTTT
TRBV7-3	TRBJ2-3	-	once	CASSLGASTDTQYF	TGTGCCAGCAGCTTGGGAGCTAGCACAGATACGCAGTATTTT
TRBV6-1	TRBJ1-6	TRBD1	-	CASSGMGQSNSPLHF	TGTGCCAGCAGTGGTATGGGACAGAGTAATTCACCCCTCCACTTT
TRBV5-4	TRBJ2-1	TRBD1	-	CASSSWTGTYNEQFF	TGTGCCAGCAGCTCTTGGACAGGGACCTACAATGAGCAGTTCTTC
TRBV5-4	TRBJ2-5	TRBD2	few	CASSRTSGGDQETQYF	TGTGCCAGCAGCCGGACTAGCGGGGGGGACCAAGAGACCCAGTACTTC
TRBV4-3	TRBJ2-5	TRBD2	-	CASSQVLISFQGGIEETQYF	TGCGCCAGCAGCCAAGTTCTTATCTCCTTTCAGGGAGGGATTGAAGAGACCCAGTACTTC
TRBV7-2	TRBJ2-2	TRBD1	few	CASSKGTAPTGELFF	TGTGCCAGCAGCAAGGGGACAGCACCAACCGGGGAGCTGTTTTTT
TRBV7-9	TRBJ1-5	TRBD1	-	CASSDNRGRQPQHF	TGTGCCAGCAGCGACAACAGGGGTAGGCAGCCCCAGCATTTT
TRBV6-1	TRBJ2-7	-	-	CASRRDVSTAYEQYF	TGTGCCAGCCGGAGGGACGTAAGTACGGCTTACGAGCAGTACTTC
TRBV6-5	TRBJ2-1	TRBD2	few	CASSYATSGGANEQFF	TGTGCCAGCAGTTACGCGACTAGCGGGGGGGCCAATGAGCAGTTCTTC
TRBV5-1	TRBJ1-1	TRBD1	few	CASSPRTGPETEAFF	TGCGCCAGCAGCCCCCGGACAGGGCCCGAGACTGAAGCTTTCTTT
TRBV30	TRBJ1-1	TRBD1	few	CSCGDRGHWNTEAFF	TGTTCCTGTGGGGACAGGGGGCATTGGAACACTGAAGCTTTCTTT
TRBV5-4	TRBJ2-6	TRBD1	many	CASSLSGGAGANVLTF	TGTGCCAGCAGCTTGTCAGGGGGCGCTGGGGCCAACGTCCTGACTTTC
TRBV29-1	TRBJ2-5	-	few	CSVVRGPRETQYF	TGCAGCGTTGTAAGGGGTCCAAGGGAGACCCAGTACTTC
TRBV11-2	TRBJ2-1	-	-	CASSLELENEQFF	TGTGCCAGCAGCTTAGAGCTTGAGAATGAGCAGTTCTTC
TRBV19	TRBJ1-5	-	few	CASSIGGGRPHQPQHF	TGTGCCAGTAGTATAGGGGGGGGCAGACCTCATCAGCCCCAGCATTTT
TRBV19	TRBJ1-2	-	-	CASRASFASGNNYGYTF	TGTGCCAGCCGAGCGAGTTTCGCCTCGGGAAATAACTATGGCTACACCTTC
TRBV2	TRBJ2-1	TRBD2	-	CASSEQASGYNEQFF	TGTGCCAGCAGCGAACAGGCTAGCGGCTACAATGAGCAGTTCTTC
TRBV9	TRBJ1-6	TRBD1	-	CASSPGTGDSPLHF	TGTGCCAGCAGCCCCGGGACAGGGGATTCACCCCTCCACTTT
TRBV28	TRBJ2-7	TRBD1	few	CASAEGGQGGSYEQYF	TGTGCCAGTGCCGAGGGGGGACAGGGGGGTTCCTACGAGCAGTACTTC
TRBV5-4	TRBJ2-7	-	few	CASRPDFSSSEQYF	TGTGCCAGCAGGCCCGACTTCTCCTCCAGCGAGCAGTACTTC
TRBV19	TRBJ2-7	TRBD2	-	CATPSGGSYEQYF	TGTGCCACTCCATCGGGAGGGAGCTACGAGCAGTACTTC
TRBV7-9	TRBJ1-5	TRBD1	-	CASSRTGGNQPQHF	TGTGCCAGCAGCCGGACAGGGGGCAATCAGCCCCAGCATTTT
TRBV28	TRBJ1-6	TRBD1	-	CASRSGGMSNSPLHF	TGTGCCAGCAGGTCAGGGGGAATGAGTAATTCACCCCTCCACTTT